Sequencing of this T cell receptor beta chain was carried out in a study of siplizumab effects on memory and regulatory T cells. Broader study findings: Siplizumab significantly decreased alloreactive sequences from unstimulated CD4+ memory cells.

Clones were read by immunoSEQ multiplex PCR, and TCRdb kept only the in-frame ones, dropping some. Among approximately 100,000 clones, 92% were seen once, and the ten largest hold around 0.75%. Germline lookup yields CDR1 MNHEY and CDR2 SMNVEV (reference sequence). The V end was cut by 1 base, the J end by 4 bases, with 10 bases between. CDR3 size: 14 residues. Worth noting for this clone: Its antigen is unidentified.

J is TRBJ1-1 and V is TRBV27; no definite D call. The source is a human donor in good health. The specimen was Tregs sorted from blood. Here the CDR3 DNA reads TGTGCCAGCAGTTTATTCGGGGTAAGCACTGAAGCTTTCTTT. Protein sequence: CASSLFGVSTEAFF.